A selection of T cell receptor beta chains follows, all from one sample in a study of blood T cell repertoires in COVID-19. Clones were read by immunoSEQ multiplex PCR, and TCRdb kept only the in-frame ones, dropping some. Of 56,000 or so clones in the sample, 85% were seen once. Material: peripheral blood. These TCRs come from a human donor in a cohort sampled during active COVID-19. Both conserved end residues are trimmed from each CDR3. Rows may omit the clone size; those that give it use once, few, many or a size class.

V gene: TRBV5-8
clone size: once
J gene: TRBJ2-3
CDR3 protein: ASPVGVVAGGPGTDTQY

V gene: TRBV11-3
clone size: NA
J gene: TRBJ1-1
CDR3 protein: ASSSTGDRVRDTEAF

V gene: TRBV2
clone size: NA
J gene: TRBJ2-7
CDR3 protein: ASSETSGRGPYEQY

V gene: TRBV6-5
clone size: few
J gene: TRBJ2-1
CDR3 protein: ASSYSRGNNEQF

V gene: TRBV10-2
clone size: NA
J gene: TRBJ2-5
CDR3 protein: ASGAVRSGKRGETQY

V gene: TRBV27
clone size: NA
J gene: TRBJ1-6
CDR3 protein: ASSLFPGQTYNSPLH

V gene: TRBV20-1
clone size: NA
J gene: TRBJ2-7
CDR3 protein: SAPRSYEQY

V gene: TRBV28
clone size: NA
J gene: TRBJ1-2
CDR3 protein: ASSRPGLLANYGYT

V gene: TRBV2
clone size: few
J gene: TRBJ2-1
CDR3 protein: AMRSRGPYNEQF

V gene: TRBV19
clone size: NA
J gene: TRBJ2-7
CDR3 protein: ASSIGGLAVYEQY

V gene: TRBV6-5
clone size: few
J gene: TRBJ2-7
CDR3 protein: ASSHSGQRSYEQY

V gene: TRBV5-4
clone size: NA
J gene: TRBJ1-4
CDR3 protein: ASSLSLRGEKLF

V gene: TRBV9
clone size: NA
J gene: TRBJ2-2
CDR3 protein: ASSESRGAAGELF

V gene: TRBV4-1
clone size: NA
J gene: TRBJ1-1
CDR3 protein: ASSRPGTGGRTEAF

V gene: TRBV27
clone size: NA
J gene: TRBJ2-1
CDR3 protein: ASSLRQVSSYNEQF

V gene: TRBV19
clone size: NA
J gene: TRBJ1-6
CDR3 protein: ASSIYGTGNSPLH

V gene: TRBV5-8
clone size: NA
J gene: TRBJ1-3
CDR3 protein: ASSRRWETGNTIY

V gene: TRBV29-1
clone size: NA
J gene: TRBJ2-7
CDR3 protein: SVEEGASGYEQY

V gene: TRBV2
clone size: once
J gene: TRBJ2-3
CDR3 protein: ASGPQGDTQY

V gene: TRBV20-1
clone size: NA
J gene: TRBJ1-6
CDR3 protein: SASPRGSYNSPLH

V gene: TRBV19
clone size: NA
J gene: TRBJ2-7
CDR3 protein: ASSSGGGYEQY

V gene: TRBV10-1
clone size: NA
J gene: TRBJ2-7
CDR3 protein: ASPGLAGVPSKNEQY

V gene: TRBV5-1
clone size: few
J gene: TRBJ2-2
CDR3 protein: ASSSWGDEVDTGELF

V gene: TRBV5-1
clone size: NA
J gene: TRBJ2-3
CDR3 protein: ASSSTSGRAEDTQY

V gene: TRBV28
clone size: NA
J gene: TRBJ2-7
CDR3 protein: ASSLGAGASGYEQY

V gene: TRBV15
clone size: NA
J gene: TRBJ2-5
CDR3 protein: ATSVDRGETQY

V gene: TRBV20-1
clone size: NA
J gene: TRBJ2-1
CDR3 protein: SASPPGSSYNEQF

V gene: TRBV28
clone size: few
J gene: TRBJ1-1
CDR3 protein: ASSFSPGQPLNTEAF

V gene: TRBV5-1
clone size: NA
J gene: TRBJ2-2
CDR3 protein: ASSQLGTGELF

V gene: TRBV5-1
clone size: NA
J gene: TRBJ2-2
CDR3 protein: ASSLAVTGNTGELF

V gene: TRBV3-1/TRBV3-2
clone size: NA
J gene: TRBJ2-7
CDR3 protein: ASSQDWQGDEQY

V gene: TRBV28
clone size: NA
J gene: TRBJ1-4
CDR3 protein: ASRPMGTAYEKLF

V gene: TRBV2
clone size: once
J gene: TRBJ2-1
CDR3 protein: ASSGGTSEYNEQF

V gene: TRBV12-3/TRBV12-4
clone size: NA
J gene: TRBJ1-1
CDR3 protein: ASSSITEAF

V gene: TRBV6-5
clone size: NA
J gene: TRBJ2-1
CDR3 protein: ASSYFGTSHNEQF

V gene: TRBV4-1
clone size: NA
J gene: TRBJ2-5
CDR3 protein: ASSRVGGSTGETQY

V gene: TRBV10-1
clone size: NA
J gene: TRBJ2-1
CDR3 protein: ASSGLAGASSYNEQF

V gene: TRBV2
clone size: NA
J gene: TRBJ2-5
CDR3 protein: ASSEMLATARFAQY

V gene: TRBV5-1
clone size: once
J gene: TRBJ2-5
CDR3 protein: ASSLATTSGRETQY

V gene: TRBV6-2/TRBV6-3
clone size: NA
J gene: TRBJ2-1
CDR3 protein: ASSVTSEYNEQF

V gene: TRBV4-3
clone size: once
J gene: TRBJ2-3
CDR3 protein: ASSQDATGRLDTQY

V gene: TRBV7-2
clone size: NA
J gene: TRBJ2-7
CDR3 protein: ASSLVLYEQY

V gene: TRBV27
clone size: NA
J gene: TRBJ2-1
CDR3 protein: ASLKRPGLAGTTVVDEQF

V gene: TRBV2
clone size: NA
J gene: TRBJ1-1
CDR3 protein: ASSENSEAF

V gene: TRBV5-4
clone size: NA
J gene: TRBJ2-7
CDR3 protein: ASSLAGGPYEQY

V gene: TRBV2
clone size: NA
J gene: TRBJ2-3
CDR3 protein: ASSEGLASTDTQY

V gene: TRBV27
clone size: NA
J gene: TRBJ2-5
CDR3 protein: ASSSTSGLLQETQY

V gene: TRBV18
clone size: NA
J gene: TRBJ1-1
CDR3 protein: ASSPAGTTNTEAF

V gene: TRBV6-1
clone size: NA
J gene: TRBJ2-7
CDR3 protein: ASSEARPGEQY